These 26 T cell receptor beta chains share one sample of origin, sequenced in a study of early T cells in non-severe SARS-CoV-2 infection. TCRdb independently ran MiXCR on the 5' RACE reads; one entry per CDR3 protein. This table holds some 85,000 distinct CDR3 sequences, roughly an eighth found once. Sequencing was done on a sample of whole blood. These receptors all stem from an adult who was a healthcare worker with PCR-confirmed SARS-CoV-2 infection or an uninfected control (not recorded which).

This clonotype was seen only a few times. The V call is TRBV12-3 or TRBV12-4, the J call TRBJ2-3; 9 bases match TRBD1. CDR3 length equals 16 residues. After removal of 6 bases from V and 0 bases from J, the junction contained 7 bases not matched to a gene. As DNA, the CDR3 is TGTGCCAGCAGCGGACAGGGGAGGCCTAGCACAGATACGCAGTATTTT. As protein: CASSGQGRPSTDTQYF.

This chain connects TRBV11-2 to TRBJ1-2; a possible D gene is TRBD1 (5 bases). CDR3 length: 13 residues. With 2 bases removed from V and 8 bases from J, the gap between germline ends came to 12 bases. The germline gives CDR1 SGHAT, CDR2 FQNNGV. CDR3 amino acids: CASSLPGPAGYTF. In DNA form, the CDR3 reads TGTGCCAGCAGCTTACCAGGGCCCGCCGGCTACACCTTC.

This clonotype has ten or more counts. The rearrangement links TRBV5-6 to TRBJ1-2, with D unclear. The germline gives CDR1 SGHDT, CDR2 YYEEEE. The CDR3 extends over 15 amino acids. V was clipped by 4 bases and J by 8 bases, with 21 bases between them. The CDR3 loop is CASSPLGPPEWGYTF. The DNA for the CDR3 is TGTGCCAGCAGCCCATTGGGCCCGCCTGAGTGGGGCTACACCTTC.

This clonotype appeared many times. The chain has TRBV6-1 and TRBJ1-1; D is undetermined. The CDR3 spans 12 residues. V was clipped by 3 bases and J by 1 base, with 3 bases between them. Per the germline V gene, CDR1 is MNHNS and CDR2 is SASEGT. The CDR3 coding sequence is TGTGCCAGCAGTGACAGGAACACTGAAGCTTTCTTT. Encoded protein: CASSDRNTEAFF.

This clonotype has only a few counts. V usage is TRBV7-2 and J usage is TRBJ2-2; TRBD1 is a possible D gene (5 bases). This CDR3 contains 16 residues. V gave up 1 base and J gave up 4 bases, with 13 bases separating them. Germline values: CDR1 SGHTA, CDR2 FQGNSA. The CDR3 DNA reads TGTGCCAGCAGCTTAGAGTTAGGCAGGGCCACCGGGGAGCTGTTTTTT. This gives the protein CASSLELGRATGELFF.

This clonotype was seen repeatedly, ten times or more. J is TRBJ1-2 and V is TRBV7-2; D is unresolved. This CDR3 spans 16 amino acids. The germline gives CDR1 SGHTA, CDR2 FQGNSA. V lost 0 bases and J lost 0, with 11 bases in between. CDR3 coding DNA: TGTGCCAGCAGCTTAGCGCCGGGGATTGCTAACTATGGCTACACCTTC. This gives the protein CASSLAPGIANYGYTF. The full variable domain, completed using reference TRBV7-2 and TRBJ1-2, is GAGVSQSPSNKVTEKGKDVELRCDPISGHTALYWYRQSLGQGLEFLIYFQGNSAPDKSGLPSDRFSAERTGGSVSTLTIQRTQQEDSAVYLCASSLAPGIANYGYTFGSGTRLTVV.

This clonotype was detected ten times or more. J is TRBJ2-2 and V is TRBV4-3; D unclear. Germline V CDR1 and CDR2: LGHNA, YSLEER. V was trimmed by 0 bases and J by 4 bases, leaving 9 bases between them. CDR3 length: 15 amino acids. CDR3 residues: CASSQDVQFTGELFF. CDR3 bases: TGCGCCAGCAGCCAAGACGTCCAATTCACCGGGGAGCTGTTTTTT.

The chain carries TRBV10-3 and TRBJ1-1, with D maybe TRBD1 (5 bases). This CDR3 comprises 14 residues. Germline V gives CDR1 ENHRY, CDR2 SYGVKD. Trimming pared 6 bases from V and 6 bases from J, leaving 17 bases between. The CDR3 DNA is TGTGCCATCAGGGATGGTGGAGGGACCTCTGAAGCTTTCTTT. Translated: CAIRDGGGTSEAFF.

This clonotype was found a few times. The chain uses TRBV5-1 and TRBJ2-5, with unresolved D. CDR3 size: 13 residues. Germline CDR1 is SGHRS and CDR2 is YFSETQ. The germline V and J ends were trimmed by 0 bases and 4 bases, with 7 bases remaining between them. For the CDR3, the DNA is TGCGCCAGCAGCTTGGTTGCCTCAGAGACCCAGTACTTC. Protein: CASSLVASETQYF.

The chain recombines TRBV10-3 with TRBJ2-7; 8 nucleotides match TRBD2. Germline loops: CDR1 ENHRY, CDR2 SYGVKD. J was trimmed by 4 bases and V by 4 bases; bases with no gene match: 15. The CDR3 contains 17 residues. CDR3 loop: CAISASGPGGGYYEQYF. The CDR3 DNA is TGTGCCATCAGTGCCTCGGGGCCCGGGGGGGGCTATTACGAGCAGTACTTC.

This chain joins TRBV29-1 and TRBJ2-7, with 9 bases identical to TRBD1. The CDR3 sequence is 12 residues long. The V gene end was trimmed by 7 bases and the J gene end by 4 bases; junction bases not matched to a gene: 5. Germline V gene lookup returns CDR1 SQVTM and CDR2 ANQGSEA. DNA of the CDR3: TGCAGCGCTGGGACAGGGTGGTACGAGCAGTACTTC. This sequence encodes CSAGTGWYEQYF.

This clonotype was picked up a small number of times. The CDR3 is CASSNPGQDFKVGYTF. Written as DNA, the CDR3 is TGTGCCAGCAGCAACCCTGGACAGGATTTTAAGGTTGGCTACACCTTC. The rearrangement uses TRBV7-9 and TRBJ1-2; 7 bases align to TRBD1. The germline V gene encodes CDR1 SEHNR and CDR2 FQNEAQ (reference sequence). V lost 5 bases to trimming and J lost 7 bases; unmatched junction nucleotides: 16. The CDR3 runs 16 residues.

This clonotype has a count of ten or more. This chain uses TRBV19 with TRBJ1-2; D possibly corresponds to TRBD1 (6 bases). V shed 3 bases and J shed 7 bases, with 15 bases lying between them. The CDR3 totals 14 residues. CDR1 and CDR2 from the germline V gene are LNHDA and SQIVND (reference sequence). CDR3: CASSIVAGARGYTF. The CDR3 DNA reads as TGTGCCAGTAGTATTGTGGCAGGGGCTCGTGGCTACACCTTC.

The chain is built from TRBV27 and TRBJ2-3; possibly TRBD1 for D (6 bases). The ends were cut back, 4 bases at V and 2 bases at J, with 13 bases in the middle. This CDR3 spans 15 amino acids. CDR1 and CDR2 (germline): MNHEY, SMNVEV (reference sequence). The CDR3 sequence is CASSSQQGHTDTQYF. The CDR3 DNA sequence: TGTGCCAGCAGTTCACAACAGGGTCACACAGATACGCAGTATTTT.

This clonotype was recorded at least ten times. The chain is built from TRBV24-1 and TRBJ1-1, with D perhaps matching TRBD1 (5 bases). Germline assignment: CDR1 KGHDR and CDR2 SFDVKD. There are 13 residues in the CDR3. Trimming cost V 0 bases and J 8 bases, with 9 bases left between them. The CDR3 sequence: CATSDLWGGEAFF. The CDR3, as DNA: TGTGCCACCAGTGATTTGTGGGGGGGAGAAGCTTTCTTT.

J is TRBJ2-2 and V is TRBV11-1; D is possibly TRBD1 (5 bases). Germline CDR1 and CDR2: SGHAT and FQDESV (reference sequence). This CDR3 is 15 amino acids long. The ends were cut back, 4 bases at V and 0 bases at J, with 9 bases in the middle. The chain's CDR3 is CASSSRTSNTGELFF. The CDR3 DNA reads TGTGCCAGCAGCTCACGGACATCGAACACCGGGGAGCTGTTTTTT.

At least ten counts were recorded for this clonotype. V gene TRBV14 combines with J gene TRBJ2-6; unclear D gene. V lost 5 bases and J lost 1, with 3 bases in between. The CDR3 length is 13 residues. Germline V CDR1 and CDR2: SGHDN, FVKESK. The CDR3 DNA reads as TGTGCCAGCAGCTATTCTGGGGCCAACGTCCTGACTTTC. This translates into CASSYSGANVLTF.

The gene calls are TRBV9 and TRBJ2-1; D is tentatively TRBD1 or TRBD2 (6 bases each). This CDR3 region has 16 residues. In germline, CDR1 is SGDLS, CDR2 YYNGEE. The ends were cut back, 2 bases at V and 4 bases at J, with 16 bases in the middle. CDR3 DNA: TGTGCCAGCAGCGTCAAGGGGGGCGCTACGTACAATGAGCAGTTCTTC. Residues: CASSVKGGATYNEQFF.

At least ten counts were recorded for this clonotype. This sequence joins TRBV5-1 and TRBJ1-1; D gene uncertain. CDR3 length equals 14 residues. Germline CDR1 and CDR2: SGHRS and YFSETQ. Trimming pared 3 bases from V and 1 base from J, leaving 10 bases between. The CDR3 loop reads CASSSERENTEAFF. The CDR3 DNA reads TGCGCCAGCAGCTCGGAGAGGGAGAACACTGAAGCTTTCTTT.

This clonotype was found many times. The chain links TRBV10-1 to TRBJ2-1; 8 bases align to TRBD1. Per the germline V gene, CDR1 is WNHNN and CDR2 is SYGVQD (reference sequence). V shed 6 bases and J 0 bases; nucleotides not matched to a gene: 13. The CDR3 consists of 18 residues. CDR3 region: CASRKRTGMRSSYNEQFF. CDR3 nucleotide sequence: TGCGCCAGCAGAAAGAGGACAGGGATGAGGTCCTCCTACAATGAGCAGTTCTTC.

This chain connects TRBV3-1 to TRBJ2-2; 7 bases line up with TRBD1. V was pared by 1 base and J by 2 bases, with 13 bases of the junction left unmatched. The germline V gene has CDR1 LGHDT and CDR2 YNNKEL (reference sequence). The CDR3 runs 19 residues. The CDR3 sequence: CASSQVGGRGIANTGELFF. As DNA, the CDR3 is TGTGCCAGCAGCCAAGTAGGGGGCAGGGGAATCGCAAACACCGGGGAGCTGTTTTTT.

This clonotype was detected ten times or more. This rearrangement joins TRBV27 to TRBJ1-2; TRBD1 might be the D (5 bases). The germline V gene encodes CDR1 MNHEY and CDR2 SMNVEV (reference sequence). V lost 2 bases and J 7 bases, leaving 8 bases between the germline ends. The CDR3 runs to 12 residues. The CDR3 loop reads CASSLQGGGYTF. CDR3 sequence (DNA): TGTGCCAGCAGTTTACAGGGTGGTGGCTACACCTTC.

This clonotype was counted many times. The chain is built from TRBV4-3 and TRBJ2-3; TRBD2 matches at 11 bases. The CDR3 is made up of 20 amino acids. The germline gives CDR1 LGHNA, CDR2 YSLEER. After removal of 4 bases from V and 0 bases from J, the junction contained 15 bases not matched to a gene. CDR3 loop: CASSLRITSGGSRSTDTQYF. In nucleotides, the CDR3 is TGCGCCAGCAGCCTCCGAATAACTAGCGGGGGTTCCCGTAGCACAGATACGCAGTATTTT.

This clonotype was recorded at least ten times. The CDR3, as DNA: TGTGCCAGCAGGCCGGCCTTAGGGGGCACCGGGGAGCTGTTTTTT. Translating gives CASRPALGGTGELFF. The rearrangement joins TRBV7-9 to TRBJ2-2; a weak D match, TRBD1 (6 bases). The CDR3 length is 15 residues. Trimming removed 6 bases from V and 4 bases from J, with 15 bases in between. Germline loops: CDR1 SEHNR, CDR2 FQNEAQ (reference sequence).

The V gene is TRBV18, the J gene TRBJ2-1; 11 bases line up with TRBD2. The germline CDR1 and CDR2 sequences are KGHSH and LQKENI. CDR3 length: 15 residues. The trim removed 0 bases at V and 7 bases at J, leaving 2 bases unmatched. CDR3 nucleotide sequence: TGTGCCAGCTCACCACCCGGGACTAGCGGAAATGAGCAGTTCTTC. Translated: CASSPPGTSGNEQFF.

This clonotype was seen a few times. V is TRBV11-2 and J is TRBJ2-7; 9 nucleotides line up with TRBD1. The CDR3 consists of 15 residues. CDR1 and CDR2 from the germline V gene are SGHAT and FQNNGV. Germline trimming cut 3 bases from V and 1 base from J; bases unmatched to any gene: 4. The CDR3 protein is CASSFIQGASYEQYF. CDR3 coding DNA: TGTGCCAGCAGCTTCATACAGGGGGCATCCTACGAGCAGTACTTC.